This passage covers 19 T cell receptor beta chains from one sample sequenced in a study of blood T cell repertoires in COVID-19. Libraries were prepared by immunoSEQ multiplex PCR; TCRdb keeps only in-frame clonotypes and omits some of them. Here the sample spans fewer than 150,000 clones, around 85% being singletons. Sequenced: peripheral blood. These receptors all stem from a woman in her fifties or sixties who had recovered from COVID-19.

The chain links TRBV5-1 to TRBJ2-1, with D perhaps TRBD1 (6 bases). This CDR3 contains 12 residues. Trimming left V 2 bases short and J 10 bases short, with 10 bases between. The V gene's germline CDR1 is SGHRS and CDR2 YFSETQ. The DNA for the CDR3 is TGCGCCAGCAGCTTACAGGGTTACGAGCAGTTCTTC. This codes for CASSLQGYEQFF.

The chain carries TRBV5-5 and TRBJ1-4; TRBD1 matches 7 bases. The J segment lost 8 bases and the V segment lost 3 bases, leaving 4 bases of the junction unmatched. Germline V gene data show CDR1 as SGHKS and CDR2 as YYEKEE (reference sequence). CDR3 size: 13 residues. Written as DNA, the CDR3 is TGTGCCAGCAGCTCGGGACAGTCAGAAAAACTGTTTTTT. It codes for CASSSGQSEKLFF.

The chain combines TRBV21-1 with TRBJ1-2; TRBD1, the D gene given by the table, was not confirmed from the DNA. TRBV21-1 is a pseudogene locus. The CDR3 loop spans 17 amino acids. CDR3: CASSKVVRSRPSGGYTF. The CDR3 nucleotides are TGTGCCAGCAGCAAAGTGGTCAGGTCTCGACCGAGTGGTGGCTACACCTTC.

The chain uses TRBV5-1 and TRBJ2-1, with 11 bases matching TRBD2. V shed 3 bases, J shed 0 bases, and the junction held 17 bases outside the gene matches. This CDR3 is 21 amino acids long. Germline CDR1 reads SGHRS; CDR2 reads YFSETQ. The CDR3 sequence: CASSSRGITSGRWDSYNEQFF. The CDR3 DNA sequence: TGCGCCAGCAGCTCACGAGGGATTACTAGCGGGAGATGGGACTCCTACAATGAGCAGTTCTTC.

The CDR3 DNA reads TGTGCCAGCAGCTTACAGTCTAGCACAGATACGCAGTATTTT. Its protein is CASSLQSSTDTQYF. This chain connects TRBV7-3 to TRBJ2-3; D is ambiguous. Trimming stripped 2 bases from V and 0 bases from J, with 6 bases between. Germline V gives CDR1 SGHTA, CDR2 FQGTGA. CDR3 length: 14 residues. Based on the CDR3 plus reference TRBV7-3 and TRBJ2-3, the full variable domain is GAGVSQTPSNKVTEKGKYVELRCDPISGHTALYWYRQSLGQGPEFLIYFQGTGAADDSGLPNDRFFAVRPEGSVSTLKIQRTERGDSAVYLCASSLQSSTDTQYFGPGTRLTVL.

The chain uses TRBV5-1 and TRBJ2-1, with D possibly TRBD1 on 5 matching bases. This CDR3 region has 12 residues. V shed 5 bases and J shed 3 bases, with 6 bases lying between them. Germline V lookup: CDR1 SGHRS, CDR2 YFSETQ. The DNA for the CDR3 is TGCGCCAGCAGGACAGACTACAATGAGCAGTTCTTC. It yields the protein CASRTDYNEQFF. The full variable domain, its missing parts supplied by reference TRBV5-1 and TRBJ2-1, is KAGVTQTPRYLIKTRGQQVTLSCSPISGHRSVSWYQQTPGQGLQFLFEYFSETQRNKGNFPGRFSGRQFSNSRSEMNVSTLELGDSALYLCASRTDYNEQFFGPGTRLTVL.

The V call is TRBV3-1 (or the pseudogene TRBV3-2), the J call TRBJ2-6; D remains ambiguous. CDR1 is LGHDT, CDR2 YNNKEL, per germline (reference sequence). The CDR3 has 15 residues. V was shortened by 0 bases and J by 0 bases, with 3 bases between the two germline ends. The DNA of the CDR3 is TGTGCCAGCAGCCAAGACTTCTCTGGGGCCAACGTCCTGACTTTC. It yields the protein CASSQDFSGANVLTF.

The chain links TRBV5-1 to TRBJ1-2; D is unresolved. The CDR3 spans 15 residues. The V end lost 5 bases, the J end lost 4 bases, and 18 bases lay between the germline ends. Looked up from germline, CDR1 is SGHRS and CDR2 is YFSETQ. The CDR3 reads CASRSDAGSLYGYTF. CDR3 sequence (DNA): TGCGCCAGCAGGTCAGACGCGGGCTCTCTCTATGGCTACACCTTC.

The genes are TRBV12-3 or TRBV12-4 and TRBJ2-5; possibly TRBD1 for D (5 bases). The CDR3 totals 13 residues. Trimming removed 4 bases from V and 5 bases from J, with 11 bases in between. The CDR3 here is CASSSTETETQYF. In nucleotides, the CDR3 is TGTGCCAGCAGTTCGACAGAGACGGAGACCCAGTACTTC.

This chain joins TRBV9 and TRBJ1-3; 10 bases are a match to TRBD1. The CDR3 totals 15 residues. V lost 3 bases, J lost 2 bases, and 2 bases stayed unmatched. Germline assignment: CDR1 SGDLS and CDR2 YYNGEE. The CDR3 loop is CASSATGGTGNTIYF. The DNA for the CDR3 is TGTGCCAGCAGCGCGACAGGGGGCACTGGAAACACCATATATTTT.

In DNA form, the CDR3 reads TGTGCCAGCAGCCAAGAAGGACTATGGGGAGAGACCCAGTACTTC. It specifies CASSQEGLWGETQYF. The rearrangement links TRBV14 to TRBJ2-5; perhaps TRBD2 as D (6 bases). The V and J ends lost 0 bases and 4 bases respectively, with 12 bases between them. CDR1 and CDR2 (germline): SGHDN, FVKESK. This CDR3 contains 15 residues. The variable domain in full, completed from reference TRBV14 and TRBJ2-5, reads EAGVTQFPSHSVIEKGQTVTLRCDPISGHDNLYWYRRVMGKEIKFLLHFVKESKQDESGMPNNRFLAERTGGTYSTLKVQPAELEDSGVYFCASSQEGLWGETQYFGPGTRLLVL.

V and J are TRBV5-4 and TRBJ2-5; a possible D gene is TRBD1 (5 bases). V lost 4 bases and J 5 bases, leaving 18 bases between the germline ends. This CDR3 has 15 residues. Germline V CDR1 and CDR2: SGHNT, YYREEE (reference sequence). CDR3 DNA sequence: TGTGCCAGCAGCACCCCTAAGGGGTCGGAGGAGACCCAGTACTTC. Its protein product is CASSTPKGSEETQYF.

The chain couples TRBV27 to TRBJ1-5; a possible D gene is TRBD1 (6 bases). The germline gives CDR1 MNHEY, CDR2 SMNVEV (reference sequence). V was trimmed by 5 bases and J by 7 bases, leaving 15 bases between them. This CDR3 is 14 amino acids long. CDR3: CASSPTGRYQPQHF. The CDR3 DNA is TGTGCCAGCAGTCCGACAGGAAGATACCAGCCCCAGCATTTT.

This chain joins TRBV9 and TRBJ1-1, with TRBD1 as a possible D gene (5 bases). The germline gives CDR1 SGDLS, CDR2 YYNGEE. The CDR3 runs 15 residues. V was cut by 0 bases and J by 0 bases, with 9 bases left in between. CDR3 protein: CASSVEGSMNTEAFF. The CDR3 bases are TGTGCCAGCAGCGTAGAGGGGTCTATGAACACTGAAGCTTTCTTT.

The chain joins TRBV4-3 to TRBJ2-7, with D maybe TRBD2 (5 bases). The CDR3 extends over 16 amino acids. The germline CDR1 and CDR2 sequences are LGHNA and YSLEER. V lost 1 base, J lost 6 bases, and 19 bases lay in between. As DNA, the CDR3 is TGCGCCAGCAGCCAAGCCCCCGGGGAGCGGACTCCCGAGCAGTACTTC. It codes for CASSQAPGERTPEQYF.

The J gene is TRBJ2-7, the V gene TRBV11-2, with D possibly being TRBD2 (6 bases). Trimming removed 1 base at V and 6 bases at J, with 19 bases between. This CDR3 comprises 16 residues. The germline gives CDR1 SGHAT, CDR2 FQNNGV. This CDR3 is CASSLGQGGPVGEQYF. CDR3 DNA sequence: TGTGCCAGCAGCTTAGGTCAGGGAGGTCCAGTAGGCGAGCAGTACTTC.

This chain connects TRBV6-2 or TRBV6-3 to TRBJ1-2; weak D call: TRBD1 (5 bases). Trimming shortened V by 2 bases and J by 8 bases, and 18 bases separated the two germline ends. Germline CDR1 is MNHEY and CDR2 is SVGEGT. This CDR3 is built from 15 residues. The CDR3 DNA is TGTGCCAGCAGTTACAGCAGTACCGGCCGGGGGGGCTACACCTTC. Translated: CASSYSSTGRGGYTF.

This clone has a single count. In DNA, the CDR3 is TGTGCCAGCAGTTTAGAAGGACTGGCGTCCTACGAGCAGTACTTC. This gives the protein CASSLEGLASYEQYF. The chain carries TRBV6-2 or TRBV6-3 and TRBJ2-7; the D gene is possibly TRBD2 (5 bases). This CDR3 is 15 amino acids long. Trimming shortened V by 4 bases and J by 1 base, and 14 bases separated the two germline ends. The germline gives CDR1 MNHEY, CDR2 SVGEGT.

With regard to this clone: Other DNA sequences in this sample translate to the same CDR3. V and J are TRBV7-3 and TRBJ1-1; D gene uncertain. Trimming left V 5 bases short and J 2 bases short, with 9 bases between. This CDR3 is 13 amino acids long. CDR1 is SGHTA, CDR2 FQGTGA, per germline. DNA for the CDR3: TGTGCCAGCAGCGTTAGTCCAAACACTGAAGCTTTCTTT. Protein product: CASSVSPNTEAFF.